The text below deals with one T cell receptor (beta chain). The data originate from a study of blood T cell repertoires in COVID-19. About the study: Acute-phase and convalescent COVID-19 samples originated in the United States, Italy and Spain. Sources were T cells, B-cell-depleted T cells, or PBMCs; the material itself was cDNA or gDNA.

Seattle's enrolled individuals joined amid active infection and were then monitored longitudinally. Data came from immunoSEQ multiplex PCR; TCRdb stores just in-frame clones and leaves some out. The data contain hundreds of thousands of clones, around nine tenths of them singletons. The V gene's germline CDR1 is MGHRA and CDR2 YSYEKL. This CDR3 has 11 residues. Between the trimmed V and J ends, which lost 8 bases and 8 bases, there was a span of 12 bases. This chain connects TRBV4-1 to TRBJ1-1; D gene uncertain. Input material: peripheral blood. This receptor was obtained from a woman between 25 and 40 years old with COVID-19, enrolled during active disease. CDR3 in DNA: TGCGCCAGCCGGCAGGCAAGAGAAGCTTTCTTT. Translating gives CASRQAREAFF.